Below are 5 T cell receptor beta chains sequenced from a single sample in a study of blood T cell repertoires in COVID-19. Only in-frame clones appear in the TCRdb table, and some are missing; sequencing was by immunoSEQ multiplex PCR. The data hold just under 150,000 clones, with 87% observed a single time. Sequencing used peripheral blood. These receptor sequences come from a man in his fifties or sixties who had recovered from COVID-19.

The V and J genes are TRBV10-3 and TRBJ2-2; 8 nucleotides align to TRBD1. CDR1 is ENHRY and CDR2 is SYGVKD in the germline V gene. Unmatched junction bases numbered 4, after V lost 6 bases and J lost 1 base. The CDR3 contains 15 residues. Written as DNA, the CDR3 is TGTGCCATCAGGAGCGGACAGGGGAACACCGGGGAGCTGTTTTTT. It is translated as CAIRSGQGNTGELFF.

The V and J genes are TRBV19 and TRBJ2-3; 11 bases line up with TRBD2. The CDR3 contains 16 residues. With 5 bases clipped from V and 2 bases from J, the junction kept 6 bases outside the gene matches. Germline values: CDR1 LNHDA, CDR2 SQIVND (reference sequence). The CDR3 coding sequence is TGTGCCAGTAGTCCGATAGCGGGGGGGACCACAGATACGCAGTATTTT. It is translated as CASSPIAGGTTDTQYF. Variable domain in full (rest from reference TRBV19 and TRBJ2-3): DGGITQSPKYLFRKEGQNVTLSCEQNLNHDAMYWYRQDPGQGLRLIYYSQIVNDFQKGDIAEGYSVSREKKESFPLTVTSAQKNPTAFYLCASSPIAGGTTDTQYFGPGTRLTVL.

The chain links TRBV4-3 to TRBJ2-1; 10 nucleotides line up with TRBD2. The CDR3 length is 17 residues. The germline gives CDR1 LGHNA, CDR2 YSLEER. The ends lost 3 bases at V and 0 bases at J; junction bases unmatched: 5. The CDR3 sequence is CASSQPPSGGSYNEQFF. The CDR3 DNA follows: TGCGCCAGCAGCCAGCCTCCTAGCGGGGGCTCCTACAATGAGCAGTTCTTC.

The chain has TRBV6-5 and TRBJ1-4; TRBD1 aligns across 7 bases. The ends lost 10 bases at V and 7 bases at J; junction bases unmatched: 6. This CDR3 spans 12 amino acids. Germline V lookup: CDR1 MNHEY, CDR2 SVGAGI. CDR3 sequence reads: CATRQGIEKLFF. CDR3 in DNA: TGTGCCACCCGACAGGGTATTGAAAAACTGTTTTTT.

This clone appeared a single time. The V gene is TRBV5-6, the J gene TRBJ2-1; 7 positions match TRBD2. V lost 2 bases to trimming and J lost 12 bases; unmatched junction nucleotides: 8. Germline CDR1 is SGHDT and CDR2 is YYEEEE. The CDR3 totals 13 residues. This chain's CDR3 is CASSFLGREGQFF. CDR3 coding DNA: TGTGCCAGCAGCTTCCTAGGAAGGGAGGGGCAGTTCTTC.